A selection of T cell receptor beta chains follows, all from one sample in a study of CD8+CD57+ T cells in acquired aplastic anemia. TCRdb processed the reads anew with MiXCR; each CDR3 protein has one entry. The data show 150,000 or so distinct CDR3 sequences, less than 60% seen once. The sequenced material came from sorted CD4+, CD8+, or CD8+CD57+ T cells (not recorded which) from PBMCs. The receptors were sampled from a human donor with aplastic anemia. The CDR3 runs from the conserved cysteine through the conserved F or W.

j_call | v_call | cdr3_aa
TRBJ1-3 | TRBV29-1 | CSVGESGNTIYF
TRBJ2-7 | TRBV19 | CASSMGERQYF
TRBJ2-7 | TRBV7-6 | CASSLAGRGYSYEQYF
TRBJ1-4 | TRBV10-2 | CASSEARLNTEKLFF
TRBJ2-3 | TRBV24-1 | CATSDRGATSTDTQYF
TRBJ1-4 | TRBV5-6 | CASSLVAGEKLFF
TRBJ2-1 | TRBV27 | CASSWGRGPGYNEQFF
TRBJ2-3 | TRBV2 | CASSEISTDTQYF
TRBJ2-7 | TRBV29-1 | CSVVTGETYEQYF
TRBJ2-1 | TRBV9 | CASSTRPGGDYNEQFF
TRBJ1-4 | TRBV7-8 | CASSPHGQLSTNEKLFF
TRBJ1-1 | TRBV25-1 | CASSFQTGRNTEAFF
TRBJ1-2 | TRBV19 | CASSHPRGDGGYTF
TRBJ1-5 | TRBV20-1 | CSARVGPENQPQHF
TRBJ1-2 | TRBV7-3 | CASSFGQGYGYTF
TRBJ2-1 | TRBV15 | CATSSRDRESDEQFF
TRBJ2-1 | TRBV10-3 | CAISESGAVYNEQFF
TRBJ2-7 | TRBV5-1 | CASRQGGYYEQYF
TRBJ1-2 | TRBV4-3 | CASSQDRGGFPTF
TRBJ2-5 | TRBV20-1 | CSAPASGRQETQYF
TRBJ2-1 | TRBV20-1 | CRMEGGGAINEQFF
TRBJ1-1 | TRBV10-3 | CAIREQVNTEAFF